These 8 T cell receptor beta chains share one sample of origin, sequenced in a study of blood T cell repertoires in COVID-19 (dated by TCRdb to 2020 to 2022). The protocol used for the library was the immunoSEQ multiplex PCR assay. The table comes from immuneACCESS by way of TCRdb, which keeps in-frame sequences with V and J called. Part of the clones is missing from these tables; in studies checked, under half for an unresolved V gene and the rest for unknown reasons. The sample contains around 250,000 clones, roughly 84% of them found a single time. The top ten constitute approximately 1.4% of the sample. Source material: peripheral blood. The receptor source for this set is a woman between 40 and 55 years old who had recovered from COVID-19.

This clone showed up just a few times. The chain couples TRBV7-9 to TRBJ2-3; 9 nucleotides match TRBD1. Germline-derived CDR1 and CDR2 are SEHNR and FQNEAQ (reference sequence). With V trimmed by 5 bases and J by 6 bases, 9 bases remained unmatched. This CDR3 has 15 residues. This CDR3 is CASSDRDRDDDTQYF. CDR3 coding DNA: TGTGCCAGCAGCGACCGGGACAGGGACGATGATACGCAGTATTTT. Full variable domain (missing parts from reference TRBV7-9 and TRBJ2-3): DTGVSQNPRHKITKRGQNVTFRCDPISEHNRLYWYRQTLGQGPEFLTYFQNEAQLEKSRLLSDRFSAERPKGSFSTLEIQRTEQGDSAMYLCASSDRDRDDDTQYFGPGTRLTVL.

The V call is TRBV7-8, the J call TRBJ2-1, with D hard to call. V gave up 11 bases and J gave up 3 bases, with 8 bases separating them. This CDR3 region has 11 residues. Germline CDR1 reads SGHVS; CDR2 reads FQNEAQ. CDR3: CAVGGYNEQFF. Written as DNA, the CDR3 is TGTGCCGTAGGCGGCTACAATGAGCAGTTCTTC.

The chain combines TRBV7-2 with TRBJ1-5; D perhaps matches TRBD1 (5 bases). CDR1 is SGHTA, CDR2 FQGNSA, per germline. This CDR3 spans 14 amino acids. V was trimmed by 0 bases and J by 7 bases, leaving 10 bases between them. The CDR3 DNA reads TGTGCCAGCAGCTTAGCTGGGGGAGGGCAGCCCCAGCATTTT. This encodes CASSLAGGGQPQHF.

This clone was seen only once. The gene calls are TRBV3-1 (or the pseudogene TRBV3-2) and TRBJ2-7; D is undetermined. The germline V gene encodes CDR1 LGHDT and CDR2 YNNKEL (reference sequence). V was trimmed by 0 bases and J by 7 bases, leaving 10 bases between them. The CDR3 has 13 residues. The CDR3 DNA reads TGTGCCAGCAGCCAAGAGTTCAGGTCTGAGCAGTACTTC. Its protein is CASSQEFRSEQYF.

This clone was seen more than once but under ten times. This chain uses TRBV5-6 with TRBJ2-3, with D unresolved. The V and J ends lost 5 bases and 3 bases respectively, with 7 bases between them. The V gene's germline CDR1 is SGHDT and CDR2 YYEEEE. This CDR3 is built from 12 residues. The CDR3 sequence is CASSRLTDTQYF. Written as DNA, the CDR3 is TGTGCCAGCAGTCGTTTGACAGATACGCAGTATTTT.

V and J are TRBV12-3 or TRBV12-4 and TRBJ1-2; D is unresolved. V lost 4 bases to trimming and J lost 3 bases, with 6 bases between them. CDR3 length: 12 amino acids. The CDR3 reads CASSYGDYGYTF. DNA for the CDR3: TGTGCCAGCAGTTACGGGGACTATGGCTACACCTTC.

The chain combines TRBV2 with TRBJ2-7; 7 bases map to TRBD2. Germline CDR1 SNHLY, CDR2 FYNNEI. CDR3 length equals 15 residues. The V and J ends lost 1 base and 7 bases, in that order; junction bases with no gene match: 10. CDR3 residues: CASSEVQNAREEQYF. The CDR3 nucleotides read TGTGCCAGCAGTGAAGTCCAAAACGCGCGGGAGGAGCAGTACTTC.

The genes are TRBV3-1 (or the pseudogene TRBV3-2) and TRBJ1-2, with a weak D call TRBD1 (5 bases). The CDR3 covers 16 residues. Looked up from germline, CDR1 is LGHDT and CDR2 is YNNKEL (reference sequence). V was trimmed by 4 bases and J by 0 bases, leaving 15 bases between them. The DNA for the CDR3 is TGTGCCAGCAGCCCAAGGGCCAGGGCCCCTAACTATGGCTACACCTTC. Translated, it gives CASSPRARAPNYGYTF.